Presented here are 24 T cell receptor beta chains from one specimen sequenced in a study of cytomegalovirus exposure and HLA in healthy donors. PCR involved 60 Vbeta and 13 Jbeta primers. Profiled with immunoSEQ multiplex PCR; TCRdb holds only in-frame clones, not every one. The repertoire holds fewer than 200,000 clones, about 80% seen once, with 1.3% in the top ten. Specimen: PBMCs. These receptors came from a man aged 25-45 years in good health and CMV-seronegative.

This clone was seen a few times. CDR3 DNA sequence: TGTGCCAGCAGTTACAGGGGTACTAACTATGGCTACACCTTC. It encodes CASSYRGTNYGYTF. This chain uses TRBV6-5 with TRBJ1-2; the D gene is possibly TRBD1 (5 bases). V gave up 2 bases and J gave up 0 bases, with 7 bases separating them. CDR1 MNHEY and CDR2 SVGAGI come from the germline V gene. The CDR3 has 14 residues.

The chain couples TRBV28 to TRBJ1-4, with 7 bases fitting TRBD1. With V trimmed by 2 bases and J by 11 bases, 11 bases remained unmatched. CDR1 is MDHEN, CDR2 SYDVKM, per germline. The CDR3 covers 15 residues. The CDR3 loop is CASSLGGQPTQKLFF. DNA for the CDR3: TGTGCCAGCAGTTTAGGGGGACAGCCGACACAGAAACTGTTTTTT.

The table lists this clone with a few counts. The chain couples TRBV30 to TRBJ2-1; D may be TRBD1 (5 bases). The V gene's germline CDR1 is GTSNPN and CDR2 SVGIG (reference sequence). Deletions cut 1 base from V and 7 bases from J, with 11 bases between. There are 13 residues in the CDR3. The CDR3, as DNA: TGTGCCTGGAGTGGGCCAGGGCAAAATGAGCAGTTCTTC. It specifies CAWSGPGQNEQFF.

This clone was counted between two and nine times. The chain uses TRBV15 and TRBJ1-6, with 7 bases that match TRBD1. The CDR3 runs to 16 residues. The ends lost 1 base at V and 10 bases at J; junction bases unmatched: 10. Germline V gene data show CDR1 as LNHNV and CDR2 as YYDKDF (reference sequence). The CDR3: CATSRAGTVGGSPLHF. The CDR3 DNA follows: TGTGCCACCAGCAGAGCAGGGACAGTCGGCGGATCACCCCTCCACTTT.

The chain has TRBV28 and TRBJ2-1, with 7 bases matching TRBD1. The V and J ends lost 5 bases and 1 base, in that order; junction bases with no gene match: 8. The germline gives CDR1 MDHEN, CDR2 SYDVKM. This CDR3 contains 16 residues. This CDR3 is CASSLPGTASYNEQFF. CDR3 nucleotide sequence: TGTGCCAGCAGTCTCCCCGGGACAGCTTCCTACAATGAGCAGTTCTTC.

J is TRBJ2-1 and V is TRBV7-6, with TRBD1 matching 9 bases. Trimming at V came to 1 base and at J to 4 bases, leaving 8 bases not matched to a gene. Looked up from germline, CDR1 is SGHVS and CDR2 is FNYEAQ. This CDR3 spans 17 amino acids. The CDR3 bases are TGTGCCAGCAGCTTAGGAGGACAGGGGAAGCTATACAATGAGCAGTTCTTC. As protein: CASSLGGQGKLYNEQFF.

This clone has a single count. This chain uses TRBV5-1 with TRBJ2-5; 7 bases align to TRBD1. The junction had 13 bases not matched to a gene; V was cut back by 6 bases and J by 5 bases. Germline CDR1 and CDR2: SGHRS and YFSETQ. The CDR3 is 15 residues long. The CDR3 reads CASTTRQGLGETQYF. The CDR3 region has the DNA TGCGCCAGCACCACCCGACAGGGTTTGGGGGAGACCCAGTACTTC.

This chain connects TRBV6-5 to TRBJ2-7; 8 bases align to TRBD1. The CDR3 sequence is 15 residues long. Germline lookup yields CDR1 MNHEY and CDR2 SVGAGI. V dropped 5 bases and J dropped 3; count of bases not matched to a gene: 9. CDR3 sequence (DNA): TGTGCCAGCAGTGGGGCAGGGGGCGCTTACTACGAGCAGTACTTC. Translating gives CASSGAGGAYYEQYF.

The chain uses TRBV29-1 and TRBJ2-3, with D tentatively TRBD2 (5 bases). CDR3 length: 15 amino acids. The ends were cut back, 7 bases at V and 0 bases at J, with 17 bases in the middle. The germline V gene encodes CDR1 SQVTM and CDR2 ANQGSEA. The DNA for the CDR3 is TGCAGCGCTCCGGACTGGGCTGGAAGCACAGATACGCAGTATTTT. This encodes CSAPDWAGSTDTQYF.

The J gene is TRBJ1-1, the V gene TRBV28; 7 bases are a match to TRBD1. The CDR3 has 15 amino acids. Germline trimming cut 5 bases from V and 4 bases from J; bases unmatched to any gene: 10. The germline CDR1 and CDR2 sequences are MDHEN and SYDVKM. The CDR3 DNA follows: TGTGCCAGCAGTCCAAGGACAGGTATGAGCACTGAAGCTTTCTTT. This encodes CASSPRTGMSTEAFF.

The chain carries TRBV25-1 and TRBJ1-1; the D gene is possibly TRBD1 (6 bases). Germline loops: CDR1 MGHDK, CDR2 SYGVNS. The CDR3 runs to 13 residues. The V gene lost 8 bases and the J gene lost 4 bases, with 14 bases spanning the gap. CDR3 in amino acids: CASRVGAGTEAFF. The DNA of the CDR3 is TGTGCCAGCCGGGTGGGGGCTGGCACTGAAGCTTTCTTT.

The J gene is TRBJ2-3, the V gene TRBV25-1; D might be TRBD2 (5 bases). With 0 bases removed from V and 1 base from J, the gap between germline ends came to 14 bases. The CDR3 has 17 residues. The germline V gene has CDR1 MGHDK and CDR2 SYGVNS. CDR3 residues: CASSEYFGESGTDTQYF. Written as DNA, the CDR3 is TGTGCCAGCAGTGAATATTTCGGGGAGTCCGGCACAGATACGCAGTATTTT.

The J gene is TRBJ2-1, the V gene TRBV2, with a weak D call TRBD1 (6 bases). The ends were cut back, 10 bases at V and 1 base at J, with 11 bases in the middle. CDR1 and CDR2 (germline): SNHLY, FYNNEI. CDR3 length equals 13 residues. CDR3 residues: CATTDRSYNEQFF. DNA for the CDR3: TGTGCCACAACCGACAGGTCCTACAATGAGCAGTTCTTC.

The V call is TRBV28, the J call TRBJ2-5; 8 bases fit TRBD2. Losses at the gene ends were 7 bases for V and 5 bases for J; bases not matched to a gene: 18. This CDR3 has 17 residues. Germline assignment: CDR1 MDHEN and CDR2 SYDVKM. This chain's CDR3 is CASIDPGGPEFRETQYF. The CDR3 region has the DNA TGTGCCAGCATCGATCCGGGGGGGCCCGAGTTCCGGGAGACCCAGTACTTC.

This chain joins TRBV28 and TRBJ2-2; maybe TRBD2 (5 bases). Germline loops: CDR1 MDHEN, CDR2 SYDVKM. The CDR3 consists of 17 residues. Deletions cut 5 bases from V and 4 bases from J, with 20 bases between. CDR3: CASSQRLGLAGTGELFF. CDR3 nucleotide sequence: TGTGCCAGCAGTCAACGCCTAGGACTCGCGGGCACCGGGGAGCTGTTTTTT.

The chain uses TRBV30 and TRBJ2-2; TRBD2 agrees at 7 bases. V trimming: 5 bases; J trimming: 8 bases; junction bases outside the gene matches: 11. This CDR3 region has 14 residues. Germline V gene sequence: CDR1 GTSNPN, CDR2 SVGIG (reference sequence). CDR3: CAWANFRTRGELFF. In nucleotides, the CDR3 is TGTGCCTGGGCCAACTTCAGGACTAGGGGGGAGCTGTTTTTT.

CDR3 DNA: TGTGCCAGCAGCTTTATTAATCTAGCGGGAGGGACCGGGGAGCTGTTTTTT. It yields the protein CASSFINLAGGTGELFF. This chain joins TRBV7-3 and TRBJ2-2; 12 nucleotides agree with TRBD2. The germline V gene has CDR1 SGHTA and CDR2 FQGTGA. The J segment lost 5 bases and the V segment lost 3 bases, leaving 7 bases of the junction unmatched. The CDR3 is 17 residues long. The full variable domain, completed using reference TRBV7-3 and TRBJ2-2, is GAGVSQTPSNKVTEKGKYVELRCDPISGHTALYWYRQSLGQGPEFLIYFQGTGAADDSGLPNDRFFAVRPEGSVSTLKIQRTERGDSAVYLCASSFINLAGGTGELFFGEGSRLTVL.

This clone came up a few times. This chain uses TRBV5-5 with TRBJ2-7, with D possibly TRBD1 on 8 matching bases. The length of the CDR3 is 16 residues. V dropped 3 bases and J dropped 9 bases, with 25 bases sitting between them. Germline V CDR1 and CDR2: SGHKS, YYEKEE (reference sequence). This CDR3 is CASSWQAFTGGGGQYF. The CDR3, as DNA: TGTGCCAGCAGCTGGCAGGCATTCACAGGGGGGGGTGGGCAGTACTTC.

The chain carries TRBV7-2 and TRBJ2-7, with TRBD2 matching over 9 bases. J lost 0 bases, V lost 0 bases, and 9 bases had no gene match. Germline V gene sequence: CDR1 SGHTA, CDR2 FQGNSA. The CDR3 has 18 amino acids. Here the CDR3 DNA reads TGTGCCAGCAGCTTAGCCGCGTCTAGCGGGGTCAGCTCCTACGAGCAGTACTTC. Translation: CASSLAASSGVSSYEQYF.

The V gene is TRBV7-8, the J gene TRBJ1-5; D is ambiguous. Germline-derived CDR1 and CDR2 are SGHVS and FQNEAQ. This CDR3 is 16 amino acids long. The germline V and J ends were trimmed by 7 bases and 2 bases, with 18 bases remaining between them. CDR3 sequence reads: CASTESRGYGNQPQHF. The CDR3 region has the DNA TGTGCCAGCACCGAATCGCGGGGTTATGGCAATCAGCCCCAGCATTTT. The full variable domain, with the rest looked up from reference TRBV7-8 and TRBJ1-5, is GAGVSQSPRYKVAKRGQDVALRCDPISGHVSLFWYQQALGQGPEFLTYFQNEAQLDKSGLPSDRFFAERPEGSVSTLKIQRTQQEDSAVYLCASTESRGYGNQPQHFGDGTRLSIL.

This rearrangement joins TRBV2 to TRBJ2-7; D is perhaps TRBD2 (5 bases). V was trimmed by 7 bases and J by 2 bases, leaving 12 bases between them. Germline CDR1 is SNHLY and CDR2 is FYNNEI. This CDR3 has 13 amino acids. The CDR3 region is CASTLDGTYEQYF. The CDR3 nucleotides are TGTGCCAGCACCTTAGACGGGACCTACGAGCAGTACTTC.

The V call is TRBV4-1, the J call TRBJ2-2, with 8 bases matching TRBD1. The CDR3 length is 15 residues. Germline V gene data show CDR1 as MGHRA and CDR2 as YSYEKL. The V segment lost 4 bases and the J segment 0 bases; nucleotides outside the gene matches: 1. The CDR3 loop reads CASSLGQANTGELFF. The CDR3 DNA follows: TGCGCCAGCAGCCTGGGACAGGCGAACACCGGGGAGCTGTTTTTT.

The chain links TRBV30 to TRBJ1-6; unclear D gene. The CDR3 spans 14 residues. In germline, CDR1 is GTSNPN, CDR2 SVGIG (reference sequence). The ends were cut back, 7 bases at V and 4 bases at J, with 14 bases in the middle. The CDR3 sequence is CASAPRGYNSPLHF. The CDR3 DNA reads as TGTGCCTCGGCCCCCCGGGGTTATAATTCACCCCTCCACTTT.

The rearrangement links TRBV18 to TRBJ2-1; TRBD2 matches at 9 bases. This CDR3 contains 15 residues. Trimming cost V 2 bases and J 10 bases; bases outside gene matches: 9. Germline V lookup: CDR1 KGHSH, CDR2 LQKENI. CDR3 protein: CASSPGVAGVREQFF. The CDR3 region has the DNA TGTGCCAGCTCACCAGGAGTAGCGGGAGTCCGGGAGCAGTTCTTC.